Included here is one TCR beta chain sequence, with context. The antigen is undetermined. The sample originates from a study of response to subunit inactivated influenza vaccine. Each CDR3 protein is one row after TCRdb ran MiXCR on the RT-PCR reads. The sample holds about 310,000 distinct CDR3 sequences; 20% to 25% are singletons and the top ten take approximately 10%. Study observations and caveats: The study's authors posited that every seasonal influenza vaccination enlists few new T cells.

The CDR3 runs 15 residues. Germline values: CDR1 MGHDK, CDR2 SYGVNS. V was pared by 1 base and J by 3 bases, with 11 bases between. The material was PBMCs from blood, obtained about 20 months after vaccination. The chain couples TRBV25-1 to TRBJ2-3; D remains unclear. The TCR sequence derives from a man aged 50-75 years who received an inactivated influenza vaccine. CDR3 sequence (DNA): TGTGCCAGCAGTGAATCCGGACCAGTGACAGATACGCAGTATTTT. It codes for CASSESGPVTDTQYF.